A selection of T cell receptor beta chains follows, all from one sample in a study of graft-versus-host responses after intestinal transplantation. Sequencing was performed with immunoSEQ multiplex PCR; in TCRdb, only in-frame clones are kept and a portion is missing. The sample includes tens of thousands of clones, roughly 90% of them seen just once. The source was PBMCs, collected 26 days after transplant. The receptor source for this set is a human patient who received an intestinal transplant, so some T cells may come from the graft donor. CDR3s include the opening cysteine and the closing phenylalanine or tryptophan. A D gene is named only where the DNA matches it firmly. The size entry is marked missing in some rows and otherwise reads once, few, many or a size class.

d_gene: .; j_gene: TRBJ1-1; v_gene: TRBV7-9; abundance: .; CDR3nt: TGTGCCAGCAGCTTAGTAGTCCGACACTCTGAAGCTTTCTTT; CDR3aa: CASSLVVRHSEAFF
d_gene: TRBD1; j_gene: TRBJ1-2; v_gene: TRBV7-9; abundance: .; CDR3nt: TGTGCCAGCAGCCCCCGTTCCGGACAGGGGGCCGTTTATGGCTACACCTTC; CDR3aa: CASSPRSGQGAVYGYTF
d_gene: TRBD2; j_gene: TRBJ2-3; v_gene: TRBV27; abundance: .; CDR3nt: TGTGCCAGCAGTTCGTCGGGACTAGCGGGGGGGCCGGGAACAGATACGCAGTATTTT; CDR3aa: CASSSSGLAGGPGTDTQYF
d_gene: .; j_gene: TRBJ2-2; v_gene: TRBV7-8; abundance: .; CDR3nt: TGTCTGGGGGGGCCCTCAAACACCGGGGAGCTGTTTTTT; CDR3aa: CLGGPSNTGELFF
d_gene: TRBD1; j_gene: TRBJ1-5; v_gene: TRBV28; abundance: .; CDR3nt: TGTGCCAGCAGTATACAGGGGGCGAATCAGCCCCAGCATTTT; CDR3aa: CASSIQGANQPQHF
d_gene: TRBD1; j_gene: TRBJ1-2; v_gene: TRBV5-8; abundance: .; CDR3nt: TGTGCCAGCAGAAGGACAGGGGGAGATGGCTACACCTTC; CDR3aa: CASRRTGGDGYTF
d_gene: .; j_gene: TRBJ2-5; v_gene: TRBV5-4; abundance: .; CDR3nt: TGTGCCAGCAGCTTGAAGGGGCTGACCCCCACGACCCAGTACTTC; CDR3aa: CASSLKGLTPTTQYF
d_gene: .; j_gene: TRBJ1-5; v_gene: TRBV12-5; abundance: .; CDR3nt: TGTGCTAGTGGTTTTTCATCGGGTCAGGGGCATCAGCCCCAGCATTTT; CDR3aa: CASGFSSGQGHQPQHF
d_gene: TRBD1; j_gene: TRBJ2-7; v_gene: TRBV4-1; abundance: .; CDR3nt: TGCGCCAGCAGCCCCGCCGGGACAGCGAACGAGCAGTACTTC; CDR3aa: CASSPAGTANEQYF
d_gene: TRBD2; j_gene: TRBJ2-1; v_gene: TRBV9; abundance: .; CDR3nt: TGTGCCAGCAGCGGGTGGGGGACTAGCGGACACAATGAGCAGTTCTTC; CDR3aa: CASSGWGTSGHNEQFF
d_gene: TRBD2; j_gene: TRBJ2-7; v_gene: TRBV6-5; abundance: .; CDR3nt: TGTGCCAGCAGTTCATTGGTAGCGGGAGGGGGCGAGCAGTACTTC; CDR3aa: CASSSLVAGGGEQYF
d_gene: .; j_gene: TRBJ2-1; v_gene: TRBV2; abundance: .; CDR3nt: TGTGCCAGCAGCCCCGAAAGCCGTAATGAGCAGTTCTTC; CDR3aa: CASSPESRNEQFF
d_gene: TRBD1; j_gene: TRBJ2-1; v_gene: TRBV7-2; abundance: .; CDR3nt: TGTGCCAGCAGTTCGAGCGGGACAGGGGAGGGCAATGAGCAGTTCTTC; CDR3aa: CASSSSGTGEGNEQFF
d_gene: .; j_gene: TRBJ2-2; v_gene: TRBV2; abundance: .; CDR3nt: TGTGCCAGCAGTGAGGGGGGGGCCCCGGCGGACACCGGGGAGCTGTTTTTT; CDR3aa: CASSEGGAPADTGELFF
d_gene: .; j_gene: TRBJ2-2; v_gene: TRBV2; abundance: .; CDR3nt: TGTGCCAGCAACGTAGCGAGCGTGAACACCGGGGAGCTGTTTTTT; CDR3aa: CASNVASVNTGELFF
d_gene: .; j_gene: TRBJ1-1; v_gene: TRBV9; abundance: .; CDR3nt: TGTGCCAGCAGCCCGGGGGACACTGAAGCTTTCTTT; CDR3aa: CASSPGDTEAFF
d_gene: .; j_gene: TRBJ2-5; v_gene: TRBV28; abundance: once; CDR3nt: TGTGCCAGCAGCATTGGACGGGAACTCCAAGAGACCCAGTACTTC; CDR3aa: CASSIGRELQETQYF
d_gene: .; j_gene: TRBJ2-2; v_gene: TRBV7-2; abundance: .; CDR3nt: TGTGCCAGCAGCTTACTCGCGGGGGCTTACACCGGGGAGCTGTTTTTT; CDR3aa: CASSLLAGAYTGELFF
d_gene: TRBD1; j_gene: TRBJ2-7; v_gene: TRBV5-6; abundance: .; CDR3nt: TGTGCCAGCAGCTTCGGACAGGGATCGCGCGAGCAGTACTTC; CDR3aa: CASSFGQGSREQYF
d_gene: TRBD1; j_gene: TRBJ1-5; v_gene: TRBV5-6; abundance: .; CDR3nt: TGTGCCAGCAGCTGGGGGGGACAGGGTTGGGATCAGCCCCAGCATTTT; CDR3aa: CASSWGGQGWDQPQHF
d_gene: TRBD1; j_gene: TRBJ2-2; v_gene: TRBV6-5; abundance: .; CDR3nt: TGTGCCAGCAGTTACGGACAGGGAGGAACCGGGGAGCTGTTTTTT; CDR3aa: CASSYGQGGTGELFF
d_gene: .; j_gene: TRBJ1-1; v_gene: TRBV6-5; abundance: .; CDR3nt: TGTGCCAGCAGCCCCTTCGCCGGGGGATTCACTGAAGCTTTCTTT; CDR3aa: CASSPFAGGFTEAFF
d_gene: TRBD1; j_gene: TRBJ1-6; v_gene: TRBV19; abundance: .; CDR3nt: TGTGCCAGTAGTCTCGCCCGACAGGGTTCTAATTCACCCCTCCACTTT; CDR3aa: CASSLARQGSNSPLHF
d_gene: TRBD2; j_gene: TRBJ2-5; v_gene: TRBV5-1; abundance: .; CDR3nt: TGCGCCAGCAGCCCCTATAACCGACTAGCGGGGTACCAAGAGACCCAGTACTTC; CDR3aa: CASSPYNRLAGYQETQYF
d_gene: .; j_gene: TRBJ1-1; v_gene: TRBV6-1; abundance: .; CDR3nt: TGTGCCAGCAGTGCATGGGTGCACTGGGGAGGTTTGAACACTGAAGCTTTCTTT; CDR3aa: CASSAWVHWGGLNTEAFF
d_gene: .; j_gene: TRBJ2-7; v_gene: TRBV20-1; abundance: .; CDR3nt: TGCAGTGCTAGTCGAGGCTACGAGCAGTACTTC; CDR3aa: CSASRGYEQYF
d_gene: TRBD1; j_gene: TRBJ1-1; v_gene: TRBV7-8; abundance: .; CDR3nt: TGTGCCAGCAGCTTACTGGACAGGGGGAACACTGAAGCTTTCTTT; CDR3aa: CASSLLDRGNTEAFF
d_gene: TRBD2; j_gene: TRBJ2-7; v_gene: TRBV11-2; abundance: .; CDR3nt: TGTGCCAGCAGCTTAGACGGGACTAGCGGGGCCATGGAGCAGTACTTC; CDR3aa: CASSLDGTSGAMEQYF
d_gene: TRBD1; j_gene: TRBJ2-7; v_gene: TRBV6-1; abundance: .; CDR3nt: TGTGCCAGCGGCCTGGACAGGGCATCCTACGAGCAGTACTTC; CDR3aa: CASGLDRASYEQYF
d_gene: TRBD1; j_gene: TRBJ2-5; v_gene: TRBV5-4; abundance: .; CDR3nt: TGTGCCAGCAGCTTCAGGACAGGGGGGGTGGAGACCCAGTACTTC; CDR3aa: CASSFRTGGVETQYF
d_gene: TRBD1; j_gene: TRBJ1-2; v_gene: TRBV25-1; abundance: .; CDR3nt: TGTGCCAGCAGTGAAGCTGGACAGGGGATTTATGGCTACACCTTC; CDR3aa: CASSEAGQGIYGYTF
d_gene: .; j_gene: TRBJ1-4; v_gene: TRBV4-1; abundance: few; CDR3nt: TGCGCCAGCAGCCAAAGTCAGGGCAATGAAAAACTGTTTTTT; CDR3aa: CASSQSQGNEKLFF
d_gene: .; j_gene: TRBJ1-1; v_gene: TRBV25-1; abundance: .; CDR3nt: TGTGCCAGCAGGGGGGCAGGGGAAACTGAAGCTTTCTTT; CDR3aa: CASRGAGETEAFF
d_gene: .; j_gene: TRBJ2-7; v_gene: TRBV5-1; abundance: .; CDR3nt: TGCGCCAGCAGCCCCGGACAGCGAAACTACGAGCAGTACTTC; CDR3aa: CASSPGQRNYEQYF
d_gene: .; j_gene: TRBJ1-2; v_gene: TRBV9; abundance: .; CDR3nt: TGTGCCAGCAGCCCTCCCGCAACAGGTGACGGCTATGGCTACACCTTC; CDR3aa: CASSPPATGDGYGYTF
d_gene: TRBD1; j_gene: TRBJ2-5; v_gene: TRBV2; abundance: .; CDR3nt: TGTGCCAGCATCACCGACAGGGGGCTATCAGAGACCCAGTACTTC; CDR3aa: CASITDRGLSETQYF
d_gene: .; j_gene: TRBJ2-5; v_gene: TRBV10-3; abundance: .; CDR3nt: TGTGCCATCAGTGTGAGTGGCGGAGCGACGAAGACCCAGTACTTC; CDR3aa: CAISVSGGATKTQYF
d_gene: .; j_gene: TRBJ2-2; v_gene: TRBV5-1; abundance: once; CDR3nt: TGCGCCAGCAGCTCCGGCCGGGACGGGGAGCTGTTTTTT; CDR3aa: CASSSGRDGELFF
d_gene: .; j_gene: TRBJ2-2; v_gene: TRBV19; abundance: .; CDR3nt: TGTGCCAGTAGTATCGACAGCTCCCCTAACACCGGGGAGCTGTTTTTT; CDR3aa: CASSIDSSPNTGELFF
d_gene: TRBD2; j_gene: TRBJ2-7; v_gene: TRBV19; abundance: .; CDR3nt: TGTGCCAGTAGTGTGCGACTAGCGGGGGGCCTCGAGGAGCAGTACTTC; CDR3aa: CASSVRLAGGLEEQYF
d_gene: .; j_gene: TRBJ2-1; v_gene: TRBV5-1; abundance: few; CDR3nt: TGCGCCAGCAGCCTCCGGGGTTTCAATGAGCAGTTCTTC; CDR3aa: CASSLRGFNEQFF
d_gene: .; j_gene: TRBJ2-5; v_gene: TRBV5-1; abundance: .; CDR3nt: TGCGCCAGCAGCTTGGGGACTACACAGAATTGGTTAATAGAGACCCAGTACTTC; CDR3aa: CASSLGTTQNWLIETQYF
d_gene: TRBD2; j_gene: TRBJ2-1; v_gene: TRBV15; abundance: .; CDR3nt: TGTGCCACCAGCAGTCCCCTCCGACTAGCGGGAGACGAGCAGTTCTTC; CDR3aa: CATSSPLRLAGDEQFF
d_gene: TRBD2; j_gene: TRBJ2-4; v_gene: TRBV27; abundance: .; CDR3nt: TGTGCCAGCAGTCCGGGACTAGCGGGAGGGGTAGCCAAAAACATTCAGTACTTC; CDR3aa: CASSPGLAGGVAKNIQYF
d_gene: TRBD2; j_gene: TRBJ2-1; v_gene: TRBV6-1; abundance: .; CDR3nt: TGTGCCAGCAGTGTGACTAGCGGGAGGGCCTGGGATGAGCAGTTCTTC; CDR3aa: CASSVTSGRAWDEQFF
d_gene: .; j_gene: TRBJ2-2; v_gene: TRBV7-3; abundance: .; CDR3nt: TGTGCCAGCAGCTACGGGACCGGGGAGCTGTTTTTT; CDR3aa: CASSYGTGELFF
d_gene: TRBD1; j_gene: TRBJ2-7; v_gene: TRBV25-1; abundance: once; CDR3nt: TGTGCCAGCAGTGAATACCAGGGGGACGAGCAGTACTTC; CDR3aa: CASSEYQGDEQYF
d_gene: TRBD1; j_gene: TRBJ1-1; v_gene: TRBV2; abundance: .; CDR3nt: TGTGCCAGCAGTGATCAGGACAGGGGGTTCGAGGCTTTCTTT; CDR3aa: CASSDQDRGFEAFF
d_gene: .; j_gene: TRBJ2-1; v_gene: TRBV5-6; abundance: .; CDR3nt: TGTGCCAGCAGCTTTGGGGAGTTTCGCGGTGAGCAGTTCTTC; CDR3aa: CASSFGEFRGEQFF
d_gene: .; j_gene: TRBJ2-3; v_gene: TRBV27; abundance: .; CDR3nt: TGTGCCAGCAGTCCCCCCGGGAGATTCACAGATACGCAGTATTTT; CDR3aa: CASSPPGRFTDTQYF
d_gene: TRBD2; j_gene: TRBJ2-2; v_gene: TRBV2; abundance: .; CDR3nt: TGTGCCCCCGGGAGGGGCACCGGGGAGCTGTTTTTT; CDR3aa: CAPGRGTGELFF
d_gene: .; j_gene: TRBJ2-2; v_gene: TRBV6-5; abundance: .; CDR3nt: TGTGCCAGCAGTTATCAAACAGGGTCCGGGGAGCTGTTTTTT; CDR3aa: CASSYQTGSGELFF
d_gene: .; j_gene: TRBJ1-5; v_gene: TRBV27; abundance: .; CDR3nt: TGTGCCAGCAGTACGGACTGGAATCAGCCCCAGCATTTT; CDR3aa: CASSTDWNQPQHF